Sequencing of this T cell receptor beta chain was carried out in a study of T-cell reconstitution after alpha-beta-depleted transplantation in children. A TCRbeta library incorporating unique molecular identifiers was prepared. Each CDR3 protein is one row after TCRdb ran MiXCR on the PCR reads. The sample shows some 520,000 distinct CDR3 sequences, about 33% of them seen only once. J gave up 6 bases and V 5 bases, and 9 bases lay outside the gene matches. CDR3 length: 14 residues. Germline V lookup: CDR1 SEHNR, CDR2 FQNEAQ (reference sequence). The genes are TRBV7-9 and TRBJ2-7, with TRBD1 matching over 8 bases. This receptor was identified in a human donor who donated a stem cell graft to a child with aplastic anemia. Material: PBMCs from the stem cell graft donor, obtained from the stem cell graft. CDR3 protein: CASSPGQAKGEQYF. CDR3 bases: TGTGCCAGCAGCCCGGGACAGGCCAAGGGCGAGCAGTACTTC. Together with reference TRBV7-9 and TRBJ2-7, the CDR3 gives the full variable domain: DTGVSQNPRHKITKRGQNVTFRCDPISEHNRLYWYRQTLGQGPEFLTYFQNEAQLEKSRLLSDRFSAERPKGSFSTLEIQRTEQGDSAMYLCASSPGQAKGEQYFGPGTRLTVT.